These 24 T cell receptor beta chains came from one sample sequenced in a study of cytomegalovirus exposure and HLA in healthy donors. Assay: immunoSEQ multiplex PCR; the TCRdb copy retains only in-frame clones and omits some. The sample has some 150,000 clones, roughly 93% seen once; the top ten hold 1.5% to 2%. Sequenced sample: PBMCs. The receptors derive from a man aged 18 to 35 in good health and CMV-seropositive.

The sample holds one count of this clone. V is TRBV15 and J is TRBJ2-7, with TRBD1 matching 9 bases. Unmatched junction bases numbered 17, after V lost 3 bases and J lost 2 bases. The CDR3 loop spans 19 amino acids. Germline V gene sequence: CDR1 LNHNV, CDR2 YYDKDF (reference sequence). The CDR3 protein is CATSRMGQGVASHPYEQYF. Written as DNA, the CDR3 is TGTGCCACCAGCAGGATGGGACAGGGAGTAGCGTCACACCCCTACGAGCAGTACTTC.

The chain recombines TRBV5-1 with TRBJ1-6; 7 positions match TRBD1. The germline gives CDR1 SGHRS, CDR2 YFSETQ. J gave up 7 bases and V 4 bases, and 8 bases lay outside the gene matches. The CDR3 length is 15 residues. The CDR3 bases are TGCGCCAGCAGCGCGGACAGGCCTGGGAATTCACCCCTCCACTTT. Amino acid sequence: CASSADRPGNSPLHF.

The gene calls are TRBV18 and TRBJ2-1, with 8 bases fitting TRBD2. Germline V gene sequence: CDR1 KGHSH, CDR2 LQKENI. The junction had 8 bases not matched to a gene; V was cut back by 0 bases and J by 7 bases. This CDR3 has 16 residues. CDR3 sequence reads: CASSPPNSGMGNEQFF. The CDR3 nucleotides are TGTGCCAGCTCACCACCGAATAGCGGGATGGGGAATGAGCAGTTCTTC.

V usage is TRBV27 and J usage is TRBJ2-1; D might be TRBD2 (6 bases). V was clipped by 5 bases and J by 10 bases, with 15 bases between them. Germline CDR1 and CDR2: MNHEY and SMNVEV (reference sequence). The CDR3 loop spans 13 amino acids. Here the CDR3 reads CASSLAGSEEQFF. The CDR3 DNA is TGTGCCAGCAGTCTCGCGGGATCGGAGGAGCAGTTCTTC.

The rearrangement uses TRBV6-1 and TRBJ1-2, with D maybe TRBD1 (5 bases). Germline CDR1 MNHNS, CDR2 SASEGT. V was trimmed by 6 bases and J by 9 bases, leaving 14 bases between them. This CDR3 comprises 12 residues. The CDR3 sequence is CASSRGLPSYTF. The CDR3 nucleotides are TGTGCCAGCAGCCGGGGACTGCCTAGCTACACCTTC.

V and J are TRBV11-2 and TRBJ2-1; a possible D gene is TRBD1 (6 bases). V was pared by 0 bases and J by 6 bases, with 12 bases between. Per germline, CDR1 SGHAT and CDR2 FQNNGV. The CDR3 consists of 15 residues. The CDR3 DNA reads TGTGCCAGCAGCTTAGATCCCGGCAGGGGCAATGAGCAGTTCTTC. Encoded protein: CASSLDPGRGNEQFF.

The chain joins TRBV5-1 to TRBJ2-5; possibly TRBD2 for D (6 bases). The length of the CDR3 is 14 residues. V lost 7 bases to trimming and J lost 1 base, with 14 bases between them. Germline-derived CDR1 and CDR2 are SGHRS and YFSETQ. CDR3 residues: CASFPGLPQETQYF. The CDR3 DNA reads TGCGCCAGCTTCCCGGGACTGCCCCAAGAGACCCAGTACTTC.

V gene TRBV18 combines with J gene TRBJ1-3, with D unresolved. The CDR3 contains 18 residues. The V gene lost 3 bases and the J gene lost 0 bases, with 18 bases spanning the gap. The V gene's germline CDR1 is KGHSH and CDR2 LQKENI. The CDR3 sequence: CASSPSGGSVLSGNTIYF. CDR3 nucleotide sequence: TGTGCCAGCTCACCTAGTGGCGGCTCGGTCCTCTCTGGAAACACCATATATTTT. The full variable domain, completed using reference TRBV18 and TRBJ1-3, is NAGVMQNPRHLVRRRGQEARLRCSPMKGHSHVYWYRQLPEEGLKFMVYLQKENIIDESGMPKERFSAEFPKEGPSILRIQQVVRGDSAAYFCASSPSGGSVLSGNTIYFGEGSWLTVV.

The V gene is TRBV2, the J gene TRBJ2-7; 13 bases are shared with TRBD2. This CDR3 has 15 residues. Trimming took 6 bases from V and 7 from J; bases not matched to a gene: 9. CDR1 SNHLY and CDR2 FYNNEI come from the germline V gene. CDR3 in DNA: TGTGCCAGCAGCCTCGGACTAGCGGGAGCGTCTGAGCAGTACTTC. As protein: CASSLGLAGASEQYF.

The V call is TRBV5-1, the J call TRBJ1-2; 9 nucleotides match TRBD1. CDR3 length: 16 residues. Germline V lookup: CDR1 SGHRS, CDR2 YFSETQ. Germline trimming cut 2 bases from V and 2 bases from J; bases unmatched to any gene: 7. CDR3 nucleotides: TGCGCCAGCAGCTTTGGGGGACAGGGAGTGAACTATGGCTACACCTTC. Its translation is CASSFGGQGVNYGYTF. The whole variable domain, remainder taken from reference TRBV5-1 and TRBJ1-2, is KAGVTQTPRYLIKTRGQQVTLSCSPISGHRSVSWYQQTPGQGLQFLFEYFSETQRNKGNFPGRFSGRQFSNSRSEMNVSTLELGDSALYLCASSFGGQGVNYGYTFGSGTRLTVV.

The chain carries TRBV7-9 and TRBJ2-7, with D possibly TRBD1 on 6 matching bases. The CDR3 contains 15 residues. The V and J ends lost 1 base and 7 bases respectively, with 17 bases between them. Germline CDR1 reads SEHNR; CDR2 reads FQNEAQ (reference sequence). CDR3 residues: CASSLGTGPVGEQYF. For the CDR3, the DNA is TGTGCCAGCAGCTTAGGAACAGGGCCCGTGGGGGAGCAGTACTTC.

This clone was seen once. The chain couples TRBV28 to TRBJ1-1, with D possibly matching TRBD1 (6 bases). CDR3 length: 15 amino acids. Per germline, CDR1 MDHEN and CDR2 SYDVKM. V shed 4 bases and J shed 1 base, with 13 bases lying between them. The DNA of the CDR3 is TGTGCCAGCAGTTATATCGACAGGTCGAACACTGAAGCTTTCTTT. This translates into CASSYIDRSNTEAFF.

V and J are TRBV11-2 and TRBJ2-7, with 9 bases lining up with TRBD2. The V and J ends lost 2 bases and 3 bases, in that order; junction bases with no gene match: 8. Germline values: CDR1 SGHAT, CDR2 FQNNGV. This CDR3 spans 16 amino acids. The CDR3 bases are TGTGCCAGCAGCTTACGGCCTAGCGGGAACGGCTACGAGCAGTACTTC. This codes for CASSLRPSGNGYEQYF.

Regarding this clone: One junction end does not reproduce the germline sequence, and a read error may be involved. The chain has TRBV7-7 and TRBJ2-5, with 7 bases that match TRBD2. This CDR3 comprises 14 residues. The V gene's germline CDR1 is SSHAT and CDR2 FNYEAQ (reference sequence). The CDR3 nucleotides are TGTGCTAGCAGCCCACTCGTGACGGGGGGGACCCAGTACTTC. Amino acids: CASSPLVTGGTQYF.

With regard to this clone: The junction does not match germline at one end; this may be a read error. The chain couples TRBV5-1 to TRBJ2-7, with D perhaps matching TRBD2 (5 bases). The CDR3 runs 12 residues. Germline loops: CDR1 SGHRS, CDR2 YFSETQ. The DNA of the CDR3 is TGCGCCAGCAGATTGGACGCCACGGAGGAGTACTTC. Its protein product is CASRLDATEEYF.

The chain combines TRBV5-1 with TRBJ1-6; D possibly corresponds to TRBD1 (5 bases). Trimming shortened V by 0 bases and J by 5 bases, and 9 bases separated the two germline ends. The CDR3 has 15 amino acids. Germline V CDR1 and CDR2: SGHRS, YFSETQ. CDR3 in DNA: TGCGCCAGCAGCTTGGAAGGGGTGGATAATTCACCCCTCCACTTT. Translating it yields CASSLEGVDNSPLHF.

The chain has TRBV7-9 and TRBJ1-3, with 8 bases matching TRBD1. Trimming cost V 6 bases and J 4 bases; bases outside gene matches: 8. The CDR3 runs 15 residues. Per the germline V gene, CDR1 is SEHNR and CDR2 is FQNEAQ (reference sequence). CDR3 sequence (DNA): TGTGCCAGCAGGGAGGGACAGGCTGGGGGAAACACCATATATTTT. Encoded protein: CASREGQAGGNTIYF.

The V call is TRBV25-1, the J call TRBJ2-1; TRBD1 is a possible D gene (6 bases). CDR1 is MGHDK and CDR2 is SYGVNS in the germline V gene. V lost 4 bases to trimming and J lost 5 bases, with 24 bases between them. The CDR3 contains 18 residues. The CDR3 loop is CASSARQVVFFLDNEQFF. The CDR3 nucleotides read TGTGCCAGCAGTGCTAGACAGGTGGTCTTTTTTCTGGACAATGAGCAGTTCTTC. Full variable domain (outside the CDR3, taken from reference TRBV25-1 and TRBJ2-1): EADIYQTPRYLVIGTGKKITLECSQTMGHDKMYWYQQDPGMELHLIHYSYGVNSTEKGDLSSESTVSRIRTEHFPLTLESARPSHTSQYLCASSARQVVFFLDNEQFFGPGTRLTVL.

This sequence joins TRBV2 and TRBJ2-7; 11 nucleotides line up with TRBD1. CDR1 is SNHLY, CDR2 FYNNEI, per germline. Trimming cost V 5 bases and J 0 bases; bases outside gene matches: 6. The CDR3 has 16 amino acids. The DNA for the CDR3 is TGTGCCAGCAGTCCTGGGGGGACAGGGGGCTCCTACGAGCAGTACTTC. Translated: CASSPGGTGGSYEQYF.

V gene TRBV2 combines with J gene TRBJ2-5; weak D call: TRBD2 (5 bases). V lost 1 base and J lost 5, with 20 bases in between. Germline-derived CDR1 and CDR2 are SNHLY and FYNNEI. The CDR3 loop spans 17 amino acids. Here the CDR3 DNA reads TGTGCCAGCAGTGAAGGGGGTCTAGGAGCGGTACGGGAGACCCAGTACTTC. The encoded protein is CASSEGGLGAVRETQYF.

This clone was seen a single time. The chain recombines TRBV7-9 with TRBJ2-5, with D hard to call. This CDR3 has 12 residues. Trimming pared 4 bases from V and 3 bases from J, leaving 6 bases between. Germline V gives CDR1 SEHNR, CDR2 FQNEAQ (reference sequence). CDR3 in amino acids: CASSWAEETQYF. As DNA, the CDR3 is TGTGCCAGCAGCTGGGCAGAAGAGACCCAGTACTTC.

J is TRBJ2-7 and V is TRBV4-1; 12 positions match TRBD2. The germline CDR1 and CDR2 sequences are MGHRA and YSYEKL. The J segment lost 0 bases and the V segment lost 1 base, leaving 4 bases of the junction unmatched. The CDR3 is 17 amino acids. CDR3 bases: TGCGCCAGCAGCCAAGGACTAGCGGGAGACAGCTCCTACGAGCAGTACTTC. Its translation is CASSQGLAGDSSYEQYF.

V is TRBV2 and J is TRBJ2-5, with D possibly being TRBD2 (6 bases). V lost 8 bases and J lost 4, with 8 bases in between. The germline CDR1 and CDR2 sequences are SNHLY and FYNNEI. This CDR3 spans 11 amino acids. The CDR3 reads CASRGGETQYF. CDR3 nucleotides: TGTGCCAGCCGGGGAGGAGAGACCCAGTACTTC. Full variable domain (missing parts from reference TRBV2 and TRBJ2-5): EPEVTQTPSHQVTQMGQEVILRCVPISNHLYFYWYRQILGQKVEFLVSFYNNEISEKSEIFDDQFSVERPDGSNFTLKIRSTKLEDSAMYFCASRGGETQYFGPGTRLLVL.

The gene calls are TRBV7-8 and TRBJ1-2; D gene unclear. V was pared by 4 bases and J by 2 bases, with 11 bases between. The CDR3 runs to 14 residues. Germline CDR1 reads SGHVS; CDR2 reads FQNEAQ. The DNA of the CDR3 is TGTGCCAGCAGCTCCTTACAGTCCAACTATGGCTACACCTTC. Encoded protein: CASSSLQSNYGYTF.